The source of this TCR beta chain is a study of cytomegalovirus exposure and HLA in healthy donors. Germline values: CDR1 MNHEY, CDR2 SMNVEV (reference sequence). The length of the CDR3 is 11 residues. Trimming cost V 3 bases and J 6 bases, with 6 bases left between them. Findings and caveats of the study: The authors enumerated 150 to 200 TCR beta chains as linked to cytomegalovirus. It was found in a later analysis that first-cohort TCR clusters tended to co-occur in the 120 validation repertoires.

Repertoires were generated with immunoSEQ multiplex PCR, while TCRdb's copy carries only in-frame clones and drops some. Among some 240,000 clones listed, around four fifths were seen once. In the case of this clone: Its target is unknown.

This sequence originates from a woman in her late teens or twenties in good health and CMV-seronegative. J is TRBJ2-7 and V is TRBV27, with a tentative D call TRBD2 (5 bases). The sequenced sample was PBMCs. The CDR3: CASSFGVEQYF. The CDR3 DNA reads TGTGCCAGCAGTTTCGGGGTCGAGCAGTACTTC.